This T cell receptor (beta chain) was sequenced for a study of T cells after yellow fever vaccination. For the study at large: SMART-Seq v4 Ultra Low Input prepared libraries from low-cell fractions.

The CDR3 sequence is 15 residues long. V dropped 3 bases and J dropped 2 bases, with 11 bases sitting between them. Germline values: CDR1 SGHTA, CDR2 FQGNSA. They built TCR cDNA with 5'RACE template switching, a step that put in a universal primer site and UMIs. TCRdb reprocessed the 5' RACE reads with MiXCR, giving one entry per CDR3 protein. The sample has 300,000 to 400,000 distinct CDR3 sequences, over 8% seen once; the top ten hold approximately 19%. Study-level results: A large majority of primary-vaccination clones showed up again after the booster (96% CD4, 88% CD8).

Concerning this clonotype: What it recognizes is unknown.

The source is a man between 18 and 35 years old who received the YFV17D yellow fever vaccine. This chain joins TRBV7-2 and TRBJ2-1; D not certain. The sequencing used PBMCs, collected on the day of the first yellow fever vaccination. The DNA for the CDR3 is TGTGCCAGCAGCTTCCTTGCTAGTCCCTACAATGAGCAGTTCTTC. Translating gives CASSFLASPYNEQFF. Looking up the rest from reference TRBV7-2 and TRBJ2-1 gives the full variable domain: GAGVSQSPSNKVTEKGKDVELRCDPISGHTALYWYRQSLGQGLEFLIYFQGNSAPDKSGLPSDRFSAERTGGSVSTLTIQRTQQEDSAVYLCASSFLASPYNEQFFGPGTRLTVL.